This section outlines one T cell receptor beta chain sequence together with its context. The junction and the germline gene differ at one end; a read error may be behind it. The CDR3 consists of 11 residues. Germline CDR1 is SSHAT and CDR2 is FNYEAQ (reference sequence). Sequencing used immunoSEQ multiplex PCR; TCRdb keeps in-frame clones, though not all of them. Among over 35,000 clones listed, around 87% were seen once. The entry originates in a study of PD-1 blockade in classical Hodgkin lymphoma. Study summary: Every 2 weeks, patients had 3 mg/kg nivolumab intravenously.

Each patient experienced a relapse that followed autologous stem cell transplantation, and brentuximab vedotin exposure varied. V gene TRBV7-7 combines with J gene TRBJ2-1; the D is unclear. The specimen comprised peripheral blood mononuclear cells (PBMCs), sampled at baseline. The sequence was collected from a human donor with classical Hodgkin lymphoma. CDR3 bases: TGTGCTAGCAGACCAGCGAAACCTACGTTCTTC. This encodes CASRPAKPTFF.